The 22 T cell receptor beta chains presented below share a single source sample, sequenced in a study of cytomegalovirus exposure and HLA in healthy donors. Primers included in the PCR were 60 Vbeta and 13 Jbeta primers. The assay was immunoSEQ multiplex PCR, and TCRdb's table has in-frame clones only and misses some. The profile shows more than 150,000 clones, around four fifths of them singletons. The material sequenced was PBMCs. The receptors here all came from a woman aged 45 to 65 in good health and CMV-seropositive.

This chain joins TRBV7-3 and TRBJ2-1, with D possibly being TRBD1 (5 bases). Germline V lookup: CDR1 SGHTA, CDR2 FQGTGA. This CDR3 has 17 residues. Trimming removed 5 bases from V and 0 bases from J, with 17 bases in between. The CDR3 region is CASSPGHFTSSYNEQFF. The CDR3 nucleotides are TGTGCCAGCAGCCCCGGACACTTTACCAGCTCCTACAATGAGCAGTTCTTC.

This rearrangement joins TRBV28 to TRBJ2-3; D perhaps matches TRBD1 (6 bases). The V end was cut by 5 bases, the J end by 5 bases, with 11 bases between. Germline CDR1 MDHEN, CDR2 SYDVKM. The CDR3 loop spans 13 amino acids. CDR3 nucleotide sequence: TGTGCCAGCAGTGATGACAGGAGAGATACGCAGTATTTT. Protein product: CASSDDRRDTQYF.

CDR3 sequence: CASSPFRDRGGETQYF. CDR3 DNA sequence: TGTGCCAGCAGTCCGTTCCGGGACAGGGGAGGCGAGACCCAGTACTTC. This chain links TRBV11-2 with TRBJ2-5; 10 bases agree with TRBD1. Germline assignment: CDR1 SGHAT and CDR2 FQNNGV. V lost 6 bases, J lost 5 bases, and 12 bases stayed unmatched. The CDR3 has 16 residues. The whole variable domain, remainder taken from reference TRBV11-2 and TRBJ2-5, is EAGVAQSPRYKIIEKRQSVAFWCNPISGHATLYWYQQILGQGPKLLIQFQNNGVVDDSQLPKDRFSAERLKGVDSTLKIQPAKLEDSAVYLCASSPFRDRGGETQYFGPGTRLLVL.

The chain has TRBV6-1 and TRBJ2-3, with 8 bases aligning to TRBD2. Germline trimming cut 11 bases from V and 5 bases from J; bases unmatched to any gene: 12. The germline V gene encodes CDR1 MNHNS and CDR2 SASEGT. The CDR3 is made up of 14 amino acids. CDR3 region: CASVGLAGRDTQYF. CDR3 DNA sequence: TGTGCCTCTGTAGGGCTAGCGGGTCGAGATACGCAGTATTTT.

The V call is TRBV7-9, the J call TRBJ2-7; 10 bases line up with TRBD1. The CDR3 loop spans 16 amino acids. Germline loops: CDR1 SEHNR, CDR2 FQNEAQ (reference sequence). J was trimmed by 4 bases and V by 3 bases; bases with no gene match: 9. The CDR3 reads CASSLVAGQGSYEQYF. CDR3 coding DNA: TGTGCCAGCAGCTTGGTAGCGGGACAGGGGTCTTACGAGCAGTACTTC.

This chain uses TRBV28 with TRBJ1-1, with a possible D match to TRBD1 (6 bases). The germline V gene has CDR1 MDHEN and CDR2 SYDVKM. Trimming removed 4 bases from V and 3 bases from J, with 15 bases in between. CDR3 length: 15 amino acids. CDR3 nucleotide sequence: TGTGCCAGCAGTTCCCCAGGGGCAGGGGACACTGAAGCTTTCTTT. This codes for CASSSPGAGDTEAFF.

Comments on this clone: One junction end does not reproduce the germline sequence, and a read error may be involved. V gene TRBV4-1 combines with J gene TRBJ2-5; 11 nucleotides align to TRBD2. The CDR3 is made up of 16 amino acids. Germline CDR1 and CDR2: MGHRA and YSYEKL. The CDR3 bases are TGTGCCAGCAGCCACGACCTTAGCGGGGGGGGAGAGACCCAGTACTTC. Translation gives CASSHDLSGGGETQYF.

The chain employs TRBV28 and TRBJ2-3; D unresolved. Germline V gene sequence: CDR1 MDHEN, CDR2 SYDVKM. The CDR3 spans 13 residues. V shed 5 bases and J shed 1 base, with 7 bases lying between them. The CDR3 DNA sequence: TGTGCCAGCAGTCCTCTCCGCACAGATACGCAGTATTTT. Encoded protein: CASSPLRTDTQYF.

The chain has TRBV19 and TRBJ2-5; 9 bases line up with TRBD2. Germline CDR1 is LNHDA and CDR2 is SQIVND (reference sequence). This CDR3 is built from 16 residues. J gave up 0 bases and V 5 bases, and 7 bases lay outside the gene matches. The DNA of the CDR3 is TGTGCCAGTAGTGGGGCGGGGGGGACCTACCAAGAGACCCAGTACTTC. Translating it yields CASSGAGGTYQETQYF.

V usage is TRBV13 and J usage is TRBJ1-2, with D possibly matching TRBD1 (6 bases). The CDR3 extends over 14 amino acids. V lost 5 bases to trimming and J lost 4 bases, with 14 bases between them. CDR1 and CDR2 (germline): PRHDT, FYEKMQ (reference sequence). The DNA of the CDR3 is TGTGCCAGCAGCCCACAGGGAATTAGCTATGGCTACACCTTC. Translated, it gives CASSPQGISYGYTF.

The chain employs TRBV18 and TRBJ2-7; the match to TRBD1 covers 7 bases. Germline CDR1 and CDR2: KGHSH and LQKENI. The trim removed 3 bases at V and 1 base at J, leaving 12 bases unmatched. The CDR3 is 17 amino acids. The CDR3 spells CASSPPYNNRGSYEQYF. In DNA form, the CDR3 reads TGTGCCAGCTCACCCCCTTACAACAACAGGGGATCCTACGAGCAGTACTTC. Complete variable domain (other parts from reference TRBV18 and TRBJ2-7): NAGVMQNPRHLVRRRGQEARLRCSPMKGHSHVYWYRQLPEEGLKFMVYLQKENIIDESGMPKERFSAEFPKEGPSILRIQQVVRGDSAAYFCASSPPYNNRGSYEQYFGPGTRLTVT.

The rearrangement joins TRBV2 to TRBJ1-1; TRBD1 aligns across 7 bases. Germline V gene data show CDR1 as SNHLY and CDR2 as FYNNEI. V shed 8 bases and J 1 base; nucleotides not matched to a gene: 4. This CDR3 spans 13 amino acids. For the CDR3, the DNA is TGTGCCAGCGGACAGGAAACGAACACTGAAGCTTTCTTT. Translation gives CASGQETNTEAFF.

The chain is built from TRBV27 and TRBJ1-5; D is uncertain. Trimming left V 4 bases short and J 8 bases short, with 9 bases between. This CDR3 comprises 12 residues. Germline lookup yields CDR1 MNHEY and CDR2 SMNVEV (reference sequence). The CDR3 is CASSSPGKPQHF. As DNA, the CDR3 is TGTGCCAGCAGTTCACCGGGGAAGCCCCAGCATTTT.

This clone was found once. CDR3 protein: CASSDSPSGGYNEQFF. The CDR3 DNA reads as TGTGCCAGCAGCGATTCCCCTAGCGGGGGGTACAATGAGCAGTTCTTC. The chain uses TRBV5-6 and TRBJ2-1; 11 nucleotides match TRBD2. CDR1 and CDR2 from the germline V gene are SGHDT and YYEEEE. V was clipped by 4 bases and J by 4 bases; unmatched bases: 7. This CDR3 has 16 amino acids.

The chain links TRBV5-6 to TRBJ2-1; 9 positions agree with TRBD1. The germline V gene encodes CDR1 SGHDT and CDR2 YYEEEE. Unmatched junction bases numbered 15, after V lost 4 bases and J lost 7 bases. The CDR3 contains 17 residues. In DNA form, the CDR3 reads TGTGCCAGCAGCGTACAGGGGGCGAACTCCCTCGGGAATGAGCAGTTCTTC. This sequence encodes CASSVQGANSLGNEQFF. The entire variable domain, with the rest obtained from reference TRBV5-6 and TRBJ2-1, is as follows: DAGVTQSPTHLIKTRGQQVTLRCSPKSGHDTVSWYQQALGQGPQFIFQYYEEEERQRGNFPDRFSGHQFPNYSSELNVNALLLGDSALYLCASSVQGANSLGNEQFFGPGTRLTVL.

The chain carries TRBV27 and TRBJ2-7, with no clear D. Germline V CDR1 and CDR2: MNHEY, SMNVEV (reference sequence). The CDR3 length is 15 residues. The V gene lost 4 bases and the J gene lost 0 bases, with 13 bases spanning the gap. DNA for the CDR3: TGTGCCAGCAGTTCCGCGACCCGGAGCTCCTACGAGCAGTACTTC. Its translation is CASSSATRSSYEQYF.

The chain employs TRBV15 and TRBJ2-5; D is uncertain. This CDR3 comprises 15 residues. Germline assignment: CDR1 LNHNV and CDR2 YYDKDF (reference sequence). The germline V and J ends were trimmed by 5 bases and 5 bases, with 18 bases remaining between them. DNA for the CDR3: TGTGCCACCAGCCCGGTCCGTACCGTCGGGGAGACCCAGTACTTC. Its protein is CATSPVRTVGETQYF. Full variable domain (missing parts from reference TRBV15 and TRBJ2-5): DAMVIQNPRYQVTQFGKPVTLSCSQTLNHNVMYWYQQKSSQAPKLLFHYYDKDFNNEADTPDNFQSRRPNTSFCFLDIRSPGLGDTAMYLCATSPVRTVGETQYFGPGTRLLVL.

This chain connects TRBV5-1 to TRBJ2-2; 8 bases are shared with TRBD2. The CDR3 loop spans 17 amino acids. Germline loops: CDR1 SGHRS, CDR2 YFSETQ. The CDR3: CVSSSGVTATNTGELFF. The CDR3 coding sequence is TGCGTCAGTAGTAGCGGGGTGACGGCTACAAACACCGGGGAGCTGTTTTTT.

The chain recombines TRBV5-1 with TRBJ1-1; D may be TRBD1 (6 bases). With 0 bases removed from V and 5 bases from J, the gap between germline ends came to 17 bases. The CDR3 sequence is 16 residues long. Germline-derived CDR1 and CDR2 are SGHRS and YFSETQ. This chain's CDR3 is CASSLGGFRGGTEAFF. The CDR3 nucleotides are TGCGCCAGCAGCTTGGGCGGATTCAGGGGAGGGACTGAAGCTTTCTTT.

The V and J genes are TRBV19 and TRBJ2-3, with D tentatively TRBD1 (7 bases). V lost 5 bases to trimming and J lost 3 bases, with 15 bases between them. The CDR3 covers 15 residues. Germline values: CDR1 LNHDA, CDR2 SQIVND (reference sequence). The CDR3 spells CASSVGAGGTDTQYF. The CDR3 coding sequence is TGTGCCAGTAGTGTTGGGGCAGGGGGGACAGATACGCAGTATTTT.

CDR3 in amino acids: CASSPRDRGGYTF. CDR3 coding DNA: TGTGCCAGCAGCCCTCGGGACAGGGGCGGCTACACCTTC. The chain carries TRBV7-8 and TRBJ1-2, with TRBD1 matching over 10 bases. Germline-derived CDR1 and CDR2 are SGHVS and FQNEAQ. This CDR3 has 13 residues. V was pared by 5 bases and J by 8 bases, with 5 bases of the junction left unmatched.

This chain uses TRBV6-5 with TRBJ2-5, with D maybe TRBD2 (5 bases). The CDR3 extends over 15 amino acids. Germline lookup yields CDR1 MNHEY and CDR2 SVGAGI. Trimming left V 5 bases short and J 1 base short, with 14 bases between. CDR3: CASSLDYDIQETQYF. CDR3 nucleotide sequence: TGTGCCAGCAGTCTCGACTATGACATCCAAGAGACCCAGTACTTC.